The T cell receptor (beta chain) described here comes from a study of shared clonotypes between healthy human individuals. Clones were sequenced by immunoSEQ multiplex PCR, and TCRdb holds only the in-frame ones, with some missing. The table has around 2,000,000 clones, about 95% seen once. Germline CDR1 reads SGHRS; CDR2 reads YFSETQ. The CDR3 totals 13 residues. V was clipped by 3 bases and J by 11 bases, with 14 bases between them. CD45RO-negative, CCR7-selected cells formed the naive CD8 fraction, which excluded terminally differentiated effector memory CD45RA+ cells. There were no recent acute infections or vaccinations among the donors, who were healthy HIV-negative adults.

Sequencing input: naive CD8+ T cells sorted from blood. The chain combines TRBV5-1 with TRBJ2-2; D not resolved. The source is a man in his late teens or twenties in good health. The CDR3 sequence: CASSWAMTLELFF. Written as DNA, the CDR3 is TGCGCCAGCAGCTGGGCAATGACCCTAGAGCTGTTTTTT.